This T cell receptor (beta chain) was recorded in a study of cytomegalovirus exposure and HLA in healthy donors. On the study more broadly: Out of several hundred genotyped donors, about 76% belonged to the Caucasian-associated ancestry cluster.

The PCR used 60 Vbeta and 13 Jbeta primers. Using immunoSEQ multiplex PCR, the repertoire was profiled, and TCRdb retains in-frame clones only, with some absent. The repertoire includes 90,000 to 130,000 clones, less than 85% of them detected once, and under 15% sits in the top ten. Study-level points and caveats: TCR beta V- and J-gene trimming was later associated with a missense DCLRE1C variant. Sequencing artifact likely explains a cluster of highly shared sequence variants. Across donors, presence/absence analyses took sequencing depth to be roughly uniform.

Per germline, CDR1 SGHVS and CDR2 FQNEAQ. The CDR3 runs to 17 residues. After removal of 1 base from V and 2 bases from J, the junction contained 11 bases not matched to a gene. As to this clone: Its antigen is undetermined.

The chain has TRBV7-8 and TRBJ2-7, with 7 bases matching TRBD1. The receptor was derived from a man aged 30-40 years in good health and CMV-seropositive. The material sequenced was PBMCs. The CDR3 DNA sequence: TGTGCCAGCAGCTTAGTGTCGGCGGGCGGACAGGCCTACGAGCAGTACTTC. Translating it yields CASSLVSAGGQAYEQYF.